A selection of T cell receptor beta chains follows, all from one sample in a study of T cell responses to AZD1222 COVID-19 vaccine. Sequenced by immunoSEQ multiplex PCR; TCRdb stores in-frame clones only, minus some. Of 110,000 to 150,000 clones in the sample, approximately 92% were seen once. The sequencing here drew on peripheral blood, taken 28 days after the second AZD1222 dose. Receptor source: an adult who received the AZD1222 COVID-19 vaccine. The conserved cysteine and the conserved F or W are not part of the CDR3 here. D genes are given only for firm matches. For some rows the clone size is stated as once, few or many, or as a class when expanded; others skip it.

TRBJ2-1 TRBV27 TRBD1 - ASSSRDRGWKSSYNEQF
TRBJ2-7 TRBV3-1/TRBV3-2 TRBD2 - ASRPRVLAGSHEQY
TRBJ2-3 TRBV30 - - AWSVLTASTDTQY
TRBJ1-1 TRBV9 - once ASTPLGRTHDTEAF
TRBJ2-2 TRBV5-1 - - ASSPDPDTGELF
TRBJ2-1 TRBV11-2 - - ASSLDYSVYNEQF
TRBJ2-7 TRBV5-5 TRBD1 - ASSTGTGGFYEQY
TRBJ1-2 TRBV28 TRBD1 once ASSSTGTGRGGYT
TRBJ1-5 TRBV7-2 - - ASSSFPGNQPQH
TRBJ2-6 TRBV19 - - ASSQGHSTGANVLT
TRBJ2-1 TRBV28 - - ASSIQGGQF
TRBJ1-1 TRBV29-1 TRBD1 - SVIGQAITEAF
TRBJ1-2 TRBV29-1 - - SVRGGAEGYT
TRBJ1-1 TRBV28 - - ASSLGRVKAF
TRBJ2-5 TRBV7-9 - - ASSGGEETQY
TRBJ2-7 TRBV15 TRBD1 - ATSTRQGAAYEQY
TRBJ1-6 TRBV3-1/TRBV3-2 - - ASSQGLTNSPLH
TRBJ2-7 TRBV19 TRBD1 once ASSIQGAYEQY
TRBJ2-5 TRBV11-3 - - ASSTPHQETQY
TRBJ2-5 TRBV24-1 - - ATSDPHELETQY
TRBJ2-2 TRBV11-2 TRBD1 - ASSSQPPQGAYTGELF
TRBJ1-5 TRBV28 - - ASRGYQLFAAGNQPQH
TRBJ2-7 TRBV11-2 - - ASSFRRQGPSYEQY
TRBJ1-5 TRBV4-1 - - ASSQEQVNQPQH
TRBJ1-1 TRBV6-5 - - ASRSAGMNTEAF
TRBJ2-2 TRBV28 - few ASRNTGSPLYTGELF
TRBJ2-3 TRBV5-5 - - ASSLRAESTDTQY
TRBJ2-7 TRBV10-3 - - AISEEGYEQY
TRBJ1-2 TRBV24-1 - - ATSDFVGYT
TRBJ1-3 TRBV2 - - ATANQGLSGNTIY
TRBJ1-1 TRBV19 - - ASSTLQRTEAF
TRBJ1-4 TRBV28 - - ASSLSRGSSEKLF
TRBJ1-1 TRBV18 TRBD1 - ASSPGQGPGMNTEAF
TRBJ1-6 TRBV19 - - ASSPSGRDSPLH
TRBJ2-3 TRBV5-6 - - ASSLRAGEFDTQY
TRBJ2-7 TRBV27 - - ASRLTVEGSYEQY
TRBJ2-2 TRBV4-3 TRBD1 - ASSFRDRADGELF
TRBJ2-7 TRBV5-6 - - ASSFRFLGTEQY
TRBJ2-1 TRBV5-8 - - ASRTPSEWQGEQF
TRBJ1-5 TRBV10-3 - - AISGGQNQPQH
TRBJ1-2 TRBV30 - - AWSTGAGYT
TRBJ1-5 TRBV6-5 TRBD1 - ASSYSGTGVNQPQH